These 6 T cell receptor beta chains originate from one sample sequenced in a study of blood T cell repertoires in COVID-19. Sequencing was performed with immunoSEQ multiplex PCR; in TCRdb, only in-frame clones are kept and a portion is missing. The sample records tens of thousands of clones, roughly 84% being singletons. The sequencing sample was made of peripheral blood. These receptors came from a woman aged 65 to 85 in a cohort sampled during active COVID-19.

The V gene is TRBV18, the J gene TRBJ2-7; D is unclear. Trimming cost V 1 base and J 2 bases, with 9 bases left between them. The length of the CDR3 is 14 residues. CDR1 KGHSH and CDR2 LQKENI come from the germline V gene. CDR3 protein: CASSPQQAAYEQYF. The CDR3 region has the DNA TGTGCCAGCTCACCACAGCAGGCCGCCTACGAGCAGTACTTC. Full variable domain (rest looked up from reference TRBV18 and TRBJ2-7): NAGVMQNPRHLVRRRGQEARLRCSPMKGHSHVYWYRQLPEEGLKFMVYLQKENIIDESGMPKERFSAEFPKEGPSILRIQQVVRGDSAAYFCASSPQQAAYEQYFGPGTRLTVT.

The chain joins TRBV29-1 to TRBJ2-2, with D perhaps matching TRBD1 (6 bases). Germline assignment: CDR1 SQVTM and CDR2 ANQGSEA. V was pared by 2 bases and J by 0 bases, with 10 bases between. The CDR3 extends over 15 amino acids. CDR3 coding DNA: TGCAGCGTTGAACAGGGGTCCGCGAACACCGGGGAGCTGTTTTTT. Encoded protein: CSVEQGSANTGELFF.

This clone has just one count. The J gene is TRBJ2-7, the V gene TRBV6-4, with 11 bases that match TRBD2. With V trimmed by 2 bases and J by 3 bases, 6 bases remained unmatched. The germline CDR1 and CDR2 sequences are MRHNA and SNTAGT. The length of the CDR3 is 16 residues. The CDR3 bases are TGTGCCAGCAGTGACCCGACTAGCGGGAATGTCTACGAGCAGTACTTC. Translated: CASSDPTSGNVYEQYF.

In its sample, this clone was seen a few times. The chain carries TRBV30 and TRBJ1-4; 10 nucleotides line up with TRBD1. The CDR3 is 16 residues long. Germline V gene lookup returns CDR1 GTSNPN and CDR2 SVGIG (reference sequence). With 0 bases clipped from V and 8 bases from J, the junction kept 9 bases outside the gene matches. The CDR3 loop is CAWSVPMGTGVEKLFF. For the CDR3, the DNA is TGTGCCTGGAGTGTACCTATGGGGACAGGGGTCGAAAAACTGTTTTTT.

The chain employs TRBV30 and TRBJ1-5; no firm D call. Germline CDR1 reads GTSNPN; CDR2 reads SVGIG (reference sequence). This CDR3 is built from 13 residues. V was clipped by 2 bases and J by 2 bases, with 7 bases between them. The CDR3 loop reads CAWSRQGNQPQHF. The DNA for the CDR3 is TGTGCCTGGAGTCGGCAGGGCAATCAGCCCCAGCATTTT.

The rearrangement links TRBV9 to TRBJ2-1, with a tentative D call TRBD2 (5 bases). Germline CDR1 reads SGDLS; CDR2 reads YYNGEE. CDR3 length: 14 residues. V lost 5 bases, J lost 6 bases, and 15 bases lay in between. CDR3 residues: CASRRDPSGNEQFF. The CDR3 nucleotides read TGTGCCAGCAGGAGAGACCCAAGCGGCAATGAGCAGTTCTTC.